Listed below are T cell receptor beta chains from one sample, sequenced in a study of blood T cell repertoires in COVID-19. Clones were read by immunoSEQ multiplex PCR, and TCRdb kept only the in-frame ones, dropping some. This sample carries about 270,000 clones, about nine tenths of them seen once, and the ten largest clones take 4.1%. Sequencing used PBMCs or T cells enriched from blood (not recorded which). The receptors here all came from a woman in her 30s with acute COVID-19. Both conserved end residues are part of each CDR3. D genes are given only for firm matches. Part of the rows lack a size; the others show once, few, many or a class for expanded clones.

J,size,V,D,CDR3,DNA
TRBJ2-2,-,TRBV19,TRBD2,CASSIAGGGLANTGELFF,TGTGCCAGTAGTATAGCGGGAGGGGGTTTGGCGAACACCGGGGAGCTGTTTTTT
TRBJ1-2,-,TRBV12-3/TRBV12-4,-,CASSFGGFYGYTF,TGTGCCAGCAGTTTTGGGGGCTTCTATGGCTACACCTTC
TRBJ2-3,-,TRBV5-3,-,CARSHCCPRSDISTDTQYF,TGTGCCAGAAGCCATTGTTGTCCACGATCAGACATAAGCACAGATACGCAGTATTTT
TRBJ2-3,few,TRBV12-5,-,CASGIGEDTQYF,TGTGCTAGTGGCATAGGGGAAGATACGCAGTATTTT
TRBJ2-3,-,TRBV19,TRBD2,CASGGSGLATDTQYF,TGTGCCAGTGGGGGATCGGGACTAGCCACAGATACGCAGTATTTT
TRBJ2-2,few,TRBV7-3,TRBD1,CASSPTTGGGTGELFF,TGTGCCAGCAGCCCGACGACAGGGGGAGGCACCGGGGAGCTGTTTTTT
TRBJ1-5,once,TRBV6-5,TRBD1,CASRETGGNQPQHF,TGTGCCAGCAGGGAGACAGGGGGCAATCAGCCCCAGCATTTT
TRBJ2-3,-,TRBV6-4,TRBD2,CASSKLAGLEEIRGTDTQYF,TGTGCCAGCAGTAAGCTTGCCGGACTAGAAGAGATCCGGGGTACAGATACGCAGTATTTT
TRBJ1-1,-,TRBV25-1,-,CASSVAAGMNTEAFF,TGTGCCAGCAGCGTAGCCGCAGGGATGAACACTGAAGCTTTCTTT
TRBJ1-4,-,TRBV4-1,TRBD1,CASSQQGPGTVNEKLFF,TGCGCCAGCAGCCAACAGGGCCCCGGGACAGTAAATGAAAAACTGTTTTTT
TRBJ1-1,-,TRBV5-4,-,CAYPDMNTEAFF,TGTGCCTACCCAGATATGAACACTGAAGCTTTCTTT
TRBJ1-1,-,TRBV7-9,TRBD1,CASSPQGAAGNTEAFF,TGTGCCAGCAGCCCCCAGGGGGCAGCCGGGAACACTGAAGCTTTCTTT
TRBJ1-4,-,TRBV27,TRBD1,CASSLSRGLGEKLFF,TGTGCCAGCAGTTTATCGAGGGGGCTTGGTGAAAAACTGTTTTTT
TRBJ2-5,-,TRBV7-6,TRBD2,CASSLVGTSGQETQYF,TGTGCCAGCAGCTTAGTAGGGACTAGCGGGCAAGAGACCCAGTACTTC